A single sample is the source of the 24 T cell receptor beta chains below, sequenced in a study of CXCR3-negative and CXCR3-positive naive CD8 T cells. Notes on the study in general: CXCR3-negative naive cells had less hydrophobic TRB CDR3s than did CXCR3-positive naive cells.

Their specific antigens are unknown. UMI-labeled 5' RACE yielded the TRB cDNA libraries. From the 5' RACE reads, TCRdb lists one entry per CDR3 protein and no DNA. This table holds roughly 130,000 distinct CDR3 sequences. The sequenced material came from naive CXCR3+ CD8+ T cells from blood. Subset in this sample: CD45RO-CCR7+CD27+CD95- naive CD8+ T cells expressing CXCR3 (TNR3+). These receptors all stem from a human donor in good health. Some clones in this sample may be carry-over from other donors' samples.

V and J are TRBV29-1 and TRBJ2-3; the D call of TRBD1 rests on TCRdb alone, since no DNA is present to check it. Germline assignment: CDR1 SQVTM and CDR2 ANQGSEA. The CDR3 covers 15 residues. This chain's CDR3 is CSADIGQGATDTQYF.

The chain uses TRBV7-2 and TRBJ2-7. Germline V gene lookup returns CDR1 SGHTA and CDR2 FQGNSA. The CDR3 runs 14 residues. Here the CDR3 reads CASSLGVASYEQYF.

The rearrangement links TRBV29-1 to TRBJ2-7; TCRdb calls TRBD2, which cannot be checked without DNA. Germline lookup yields CDR1 SQVTM and CDR2 ANQGSEA. The length of the CDR3 is 15 residues. This CDR3 is CSVAGAGSFLGEQYF.

The V gene is TRBV29-1, the J gene TRBJ2-7; with no DNA, the TCRdb D assignment of TRBD1 cannot be verified. This CDR3 spans 12 amino acids. Germline lookup yields CDR1 SQVTM and CDR2 ANQGSEA. CDR3 in amino acids: CSVMSRGHEQYF.

The V and J genes are TRBV18 and TRBJ2-1. CDR3 length: 14 residues. Germline assignment: CDR1 KGHSH and CDR2 LQKENI. CDR3 residues: CASSPWGTYNEQFF.

V usage is TRBV7-9 and J usage is TRBJ2-2. CDR1 SEHNR and CDR2 FQNEAQ come from the germline V gene (reference sequence). The CDR3 sequence is 14 residues long. CDR3 region: CASKSGSKTGELFF.

The J gene is TRBJ2-7, the V gene TRBV28. CDR1 and CDR2 from the germline V gene are MDHEN and SYDVKM. CDR3 size: 14 residues. The CDR3 loop reads CASSFRLLGYEQYF.

The V call is TRBV29-1, the J call TRBJ1-1; lacking DNA, the TRBD1 call made by TCRdb goes unchecked. The CDR3 has 13 residues. Germline lookup yields CDR1 SQVTM and CDR2 ANQGSEA. CDR3 sequence reads: CSVISGYGTEAFF.

V is TRBV4-1 and J is TRBJ2-7; the TCRdb call, TRBD2, lacks DNA for checking. This CDR3 is 15 amino acids long. Germline CDR1 reads MGHRA; CDR2 reads YSYEKL. The CDR3 spells CASSREKRETHEQYF.

This chain uses TRBV6-5 with TRBJ2-7. CDR3 length equals 11 residues. From germline, CDR1 is MNHEY and CDR2 SVGAGI. The CDR3 spells CASSIGDEQYF.

The rearrangement links TRBV6-5 to TRBJ2-7. CDR3 length: 15 amino acids. The V gene's germline CDR1 is MNHEY and CDR2 SVGAGI. The CDR3 sequence is CASSYSSSFGYEQYF.

The chain uses TRBV4-1 and TRBJ1-1; as DNA is missing, the TRBD1 call by TCRdb cannot be tested. The CDR3 runs to 15 residues. Germline CDR1 is MGHRA and CDR2 is YSYEKL. The CDR3 here is CASSPLGRKNTEAFF.

The CDR3 loop reads CASSQDNSAVGNSPLHF. V and J are TRBV4-3 and TRBJ1-6. The CDR3 length is 17 residues. CDR1 and CDR2 (germline): LGHNA, YSLEER.

The chain links TRBV19 to TRBJ2-3. The germline gives CDR1 LNHDA, CDR2 SQIVND (reference sequence). This CDR3 spans 11 amino acids. CDR3 in amino acids: CASRNPDTQYF.

The V and J genes are TRBV12-3 or TRBV12-4 and TRBJ1-1; the TRBD1 assignment by TCRdb is unverifiable without DNA. The CDR3 spans 12 residues. CDR3 residues: CASSWDSAEAFF.

The chain combines TRBV4-2 with TRBJ2-5; checking the TCRdb D call of TRBD1 is not possible without DNA. In germline, CDR1 is LGHNA, CDR2 YNFKEQ. The CDR3 sequence is 15 residues long. CDR3 residues: CASSPERGGAETQNF.

Here the CDR3 reads CSARDPHSYEQYF. The chain joins TRBV20-1 to TRBJ2-7; TCRdb gives TRBD2 as the D gene, but with no DNA this cannot be confirmed. This CDR3 region has 13 residues. Germline lookup yields CDR1 DFQATT and CDR2 SNEGSKA (reference sequence).

The chain carries TRBV6-5 and TRBJ1-1; the D gene TCRdb calls, TRBD1, cannot be checked with no DNA. Germline V CDR1 and CDR2: MNHEY, SVGAGI. This CDR3 region has 14 residues. The CDR3: CASSYGGAYTEAFF.

The chain recombines TRBV7-9 with TRBJ1-5; checking the TCRdb D call of TRBD1 is not possible without DNA. Germline V CDR1 and CDR2: SEHNR, FQNEAQ (reference sequence). CDR3 length: 15 residues. CDR3 region: CASSQTGEFNQPQHF.

The chain links TRBV7-3 to TRBJ1-1. Germline V CDR1 and CDR2: SGHTA, FQGTGA. The CDR3 runs 14 residues. The CDR3 is CASSLVGPSTEAFF.

The chain employs TRBV5-1 and TRBJ1-1; checking the TCRdb D call of TRBD1 is not possible without DNA. The CDR3 consists of 12 residues. Germline assignment: CDR1 SGHRS and CDR2 YFSETQ. CDR3 loop: CASAGQNTEAFF.

The chain uses TRBV7-9 and TRBJ2-3. There are 12 residues in the CDR3. Germline V lookup: CDR1 SEHNR, CDR2 FQNEAQ (reference sequence). CDR3 loop: CASSLVSDTQYF.

This sequence joins TRBV30 and TRBJ2-3; as DNA is missing, the TRBD2 call by TCRdb cannot be tested. The CDR3 spans 13 residues. CDR1 is GTSNPN and CDR2 is SVGIG in the germline V gene (reference sequence). The CDR3 reads CAWTRLSTDTQYF.

This chain connects TRBV5-6 to TRBJ2-5; the TCRdb call, TRBD1, lacks DNA for checking. This CDR3 region has 15 residues. Germline CDR1 is SGHDT and CDR2 is YYEEEE. CDR3 in amino acids: CDSSLADRGQETQYF.